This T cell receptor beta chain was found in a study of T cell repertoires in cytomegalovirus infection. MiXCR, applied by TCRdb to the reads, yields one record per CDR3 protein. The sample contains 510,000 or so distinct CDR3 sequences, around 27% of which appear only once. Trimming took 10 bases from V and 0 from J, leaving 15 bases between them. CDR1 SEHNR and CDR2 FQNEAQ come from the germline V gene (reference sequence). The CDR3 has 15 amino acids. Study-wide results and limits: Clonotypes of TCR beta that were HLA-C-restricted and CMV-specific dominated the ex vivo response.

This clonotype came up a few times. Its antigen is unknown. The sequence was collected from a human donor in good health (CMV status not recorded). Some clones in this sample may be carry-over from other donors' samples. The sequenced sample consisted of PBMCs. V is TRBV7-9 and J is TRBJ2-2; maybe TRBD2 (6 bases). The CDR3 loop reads CAIPLGLSNTGELFF. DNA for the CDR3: TGTGCCATCCCTCTGGGACTCTCGAACACCGGGGAGCTGTTTTTT.